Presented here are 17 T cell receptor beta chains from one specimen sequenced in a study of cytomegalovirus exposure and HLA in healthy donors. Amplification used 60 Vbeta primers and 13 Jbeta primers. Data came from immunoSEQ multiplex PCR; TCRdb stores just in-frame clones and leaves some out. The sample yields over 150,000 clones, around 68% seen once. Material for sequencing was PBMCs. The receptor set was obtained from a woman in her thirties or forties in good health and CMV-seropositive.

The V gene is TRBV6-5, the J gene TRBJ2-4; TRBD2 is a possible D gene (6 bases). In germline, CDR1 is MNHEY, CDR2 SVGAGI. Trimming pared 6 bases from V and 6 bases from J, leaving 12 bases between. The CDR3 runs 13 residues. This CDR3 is CASRPGSSNIQYF. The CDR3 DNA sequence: TGTGCCAGCAGACCCGGGAGTTCAAACATTCAGTACTTC.

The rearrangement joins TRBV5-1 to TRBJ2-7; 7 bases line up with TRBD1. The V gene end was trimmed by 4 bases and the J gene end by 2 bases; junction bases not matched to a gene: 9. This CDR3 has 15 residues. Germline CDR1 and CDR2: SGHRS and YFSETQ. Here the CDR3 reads CASSTEPGQTYEQYF. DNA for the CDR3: TGCGCCAGCAGCACGGAGCCGGGACAGACCTACGAGCAGTACTTC.

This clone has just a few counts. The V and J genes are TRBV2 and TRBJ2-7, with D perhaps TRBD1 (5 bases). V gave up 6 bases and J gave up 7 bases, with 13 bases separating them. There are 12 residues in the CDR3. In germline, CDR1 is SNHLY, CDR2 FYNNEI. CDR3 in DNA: TGTGCCAGCAGGTCTTCAGGGTGGGAGCAGTACTTC. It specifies CASRSSGWEQYF.

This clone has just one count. The CDR3 protein is CASSPPPGQGNYGYTF. CDR3 in DNA: TGTGCCAGCAGCCCACCCCCGGGGCAGGGGAATTATGGCTACACCTTC. The V and J genes are TRBV9 and TRBJ1-2; a possible D gene is TRBD1 (6 bases). The length of the CDR3 is 16 residues. V was trimmed by 4 bases and J by 5 bases, leaving 21 bases between them. Germline assignment: CDR1 SGDLS and CDR2 YYNGEE.

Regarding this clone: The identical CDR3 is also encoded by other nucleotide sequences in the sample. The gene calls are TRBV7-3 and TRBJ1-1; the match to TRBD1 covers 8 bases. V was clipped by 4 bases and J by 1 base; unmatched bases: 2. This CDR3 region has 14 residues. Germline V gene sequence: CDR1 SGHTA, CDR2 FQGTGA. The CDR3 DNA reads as TGTGCCAGCAGCTCAACAGGGGGGAACACTGAAGCTTTCTTT. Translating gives CASSSTGGNTEAFF.

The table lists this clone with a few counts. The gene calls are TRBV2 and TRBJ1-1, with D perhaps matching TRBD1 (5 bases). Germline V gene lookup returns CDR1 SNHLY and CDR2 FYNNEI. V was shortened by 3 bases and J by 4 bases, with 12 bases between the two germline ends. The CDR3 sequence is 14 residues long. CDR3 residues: CASSDIQGGTEAFF. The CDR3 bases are TGTGCCAGCAGTGATATTCAGGGCGGCACTGAAGCTTTCTTT.

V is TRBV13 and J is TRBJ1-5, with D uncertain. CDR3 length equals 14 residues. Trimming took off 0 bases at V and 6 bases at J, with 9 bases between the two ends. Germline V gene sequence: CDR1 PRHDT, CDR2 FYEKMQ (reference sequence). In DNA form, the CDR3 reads TGTGCCAGCAGCTTAGGCCAGTCGGGTCAGCCCCAGCATTTT. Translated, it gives CASSLGQSGQPQHF.

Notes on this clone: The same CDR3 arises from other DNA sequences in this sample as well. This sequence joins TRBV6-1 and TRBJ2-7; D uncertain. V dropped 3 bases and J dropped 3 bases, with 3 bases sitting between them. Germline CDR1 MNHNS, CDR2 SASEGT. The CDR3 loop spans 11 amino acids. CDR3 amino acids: CASSDGYEQYF. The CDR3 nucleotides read TGTGCCAGCAGTGACGGCTACGAGCAGTACTTC.

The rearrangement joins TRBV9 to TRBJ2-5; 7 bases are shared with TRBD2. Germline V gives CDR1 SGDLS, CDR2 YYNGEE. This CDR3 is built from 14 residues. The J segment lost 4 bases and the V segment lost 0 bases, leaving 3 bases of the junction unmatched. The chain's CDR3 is CASSVGGSAETQYF. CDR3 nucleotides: TGTGCCAGCAGCGTAGGCGGGAGTGCAGAGACCCAGTACTTC.

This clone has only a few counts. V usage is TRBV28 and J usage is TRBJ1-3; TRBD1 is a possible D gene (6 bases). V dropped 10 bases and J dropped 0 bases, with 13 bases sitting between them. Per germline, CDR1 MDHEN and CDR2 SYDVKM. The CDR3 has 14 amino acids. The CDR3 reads CATGTTSSGNTIYF. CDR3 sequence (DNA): TGTGCCACAGGGACAACGAGCTCTGGAAACACCATATATTTT.

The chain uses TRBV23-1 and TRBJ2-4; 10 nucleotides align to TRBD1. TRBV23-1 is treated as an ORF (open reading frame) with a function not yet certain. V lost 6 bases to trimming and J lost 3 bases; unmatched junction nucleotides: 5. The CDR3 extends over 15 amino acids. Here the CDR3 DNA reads TGCGCCAGCAGGGTCGGGACAGGGGTCAAAAACATTCAGTACTTC. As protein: CASRVGTGVKNIQYF.

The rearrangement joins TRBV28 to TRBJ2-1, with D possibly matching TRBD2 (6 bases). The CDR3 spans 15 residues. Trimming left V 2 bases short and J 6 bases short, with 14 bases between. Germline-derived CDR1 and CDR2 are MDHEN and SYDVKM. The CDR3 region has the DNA TGTGCCAGCAGTTTAGGCGGGGCGGGTCCCAATGAGCAGTTCTTC. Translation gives CASSLGGAGPNEQFF.

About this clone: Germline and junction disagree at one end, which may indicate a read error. CDR3 bases: TGTGCCAGCAGCCTAGCCGATCAGGGGGCGCCCTACGAGCAGTACTTC. Amino acid sequence: CASSLADQGAPYEQYF. The genes are TRBV7-9 and TRBJ2-7; 8 bases align to TRBD1. This CDR3 is built from 16 residues. CDR1 is SEHNR and CDR2 is FQNEAQ in the germline V gene (reference sequence).

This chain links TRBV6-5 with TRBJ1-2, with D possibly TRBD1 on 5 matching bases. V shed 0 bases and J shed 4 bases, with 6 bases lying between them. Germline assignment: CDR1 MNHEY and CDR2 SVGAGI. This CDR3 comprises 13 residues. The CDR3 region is CASSYSGLYGYTF. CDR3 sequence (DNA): TGTGCCAGCAGTTACTCGGGACTCTATGGCTACACCTTC.

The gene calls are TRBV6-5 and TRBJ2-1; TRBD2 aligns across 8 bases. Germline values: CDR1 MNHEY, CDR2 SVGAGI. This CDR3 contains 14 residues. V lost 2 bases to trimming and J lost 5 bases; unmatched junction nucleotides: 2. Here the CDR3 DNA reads TGTGCCAGCAGTTACCTAGCGGGCGACAATGAGCAGTTCTTC. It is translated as CASSYLAGDNEQFF.

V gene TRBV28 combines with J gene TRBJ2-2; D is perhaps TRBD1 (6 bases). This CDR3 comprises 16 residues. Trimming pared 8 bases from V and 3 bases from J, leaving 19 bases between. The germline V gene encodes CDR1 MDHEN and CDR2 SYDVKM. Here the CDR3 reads CASRDNYRPDTGELFF. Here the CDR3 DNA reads TGTGCCAGCCGGGACAACTACCGGCCGGACACCGGGGAGCTGTTTTTT. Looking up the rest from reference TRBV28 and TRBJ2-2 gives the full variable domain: DVKVTQSSRYLVKRTGEKVFLECVQDMDHENMFWYRQDPGLGLRLIYFSYDVKMKEKGDIPEGYSVSREKKERFSLILESASTNQTSMYLCASRDNYRPDTGELFFGEGSRLTVL.

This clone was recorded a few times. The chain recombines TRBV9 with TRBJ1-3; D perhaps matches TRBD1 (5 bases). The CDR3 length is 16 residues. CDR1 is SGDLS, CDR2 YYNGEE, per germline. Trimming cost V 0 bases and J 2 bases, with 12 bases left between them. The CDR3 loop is CASSVDLGTPGNTIYF. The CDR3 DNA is TGTGCCAGCAGCGTAGACCTCGGGACTCCTGGAAACACCATATATTTT. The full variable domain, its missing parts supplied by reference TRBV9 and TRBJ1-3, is DSGVTQTPKHLITATGQRVTLRCSPRSGDLSVYWYQQSLDQGLQFLIQYYNGEERAKGNILERFSAQQFPDLHSELNLSSLELGDSALYFCASSVDLGTPGNTIYFGEGSWLTVV.